The sequence of this TCR beta chain was determined in a study of T cell responses to AZD1222 COVID-19 vaccine. Sequencing used immunoSEQ multiplex PCR; TCRdb keeps in-frame clones, though not all of them. The sample includes about 130,000 clones, around 84% of them seen just once. This clone was recorded once. The sample was peripheral blood, taken on day 0 of AZD1222 vaccination. The TCR originated in an adult in good health.

The DNA for the CDR3 is TGCAGTGCTAGTTATAGCAATCAGCCCCAGCATTTT. It yields the protein CSASYSNQPQHF. This chain joins TRBV20-1 and TRBJ1-5; no clear D gene. This CDR3 is built from 12 residues. V lost 3 bases to trimming and J lost 0 bases, with 3 bases between them. Looked up from germline, CDR1 is DFQATT and CDR2 is SNEGSKA (reference sequence).